The 20 T cell receptor beta chains listed next were all sequenced from one sample in a study of T-cell memory formation after mild COVID-19 (dated by TCRdb to the early 2020s). Library preparation used 5' RACE. Sequencing relied on an Illumina NovaSeq 6000. The raw public reads went through TCRdb reprocessing: fastp at Q25, MiXCR clone calling, in-frame beta chains kept. Entries are consolidated by CDR3 protein sequence, retaining the most common genes and DNA. In all, the sample holds about 150,000 distinct CDR3 sequences, and more than 14% of those were seen once. Less than 15% of the sample goes to the ten largest clones. The sequenced sample consisted of PBMCs or a T cell subset sorted from them (not recorded which). These receptors came from an adult woman who had mild COVID-19 (a few samples of this study predate the infection). The sample titles of this study are shuffled in the database, so cell type and time point are left out; the donor was told from shared clones.

This clonotype was seen more than once but under ten times. The J gene is TRBJ2-2, the V gene TRBV2; D gene uncertain. The CDR3 loop spans 12 amino acids. Germline values: CDR1 SNHLY, CDR2 FYNNEI. Trimming removed 7 bases at V and 5 bases at J, with 8 bases between. CDR3 DNA: TGTGCCAGCAAGCAGGAGACCGGGGAGCTGTTTTTT. Translating gives CASKQETGELFF.

This clonotype was counted at least ten times. The chain carries TRBV11-2 and TRBJ2-3, with a possible D match to TRBD2 (6 bases). V gave up 4 bases and J gave up 1 base, with 9 bases separating them. Per the germline V gene, CDR1 is SGHAT and CDR2 is FQNNGV. The CDR3 has 14 residues. CDR3 residues: CASSSDYRTDTQYF. The CDR3 DNA sequence: TGTGCCAGCAGCTCGGACTACCGCACAGATACGCAGTATTTT.

Many counts were recorded for this clonotype. The chain uses TRBV25-1 and TRBJ2-3; TRBD2 aligns across 14 bases. Germline-derived CDR1 and CDR2 are MGHDK and SYGVNS. Losses at the gene ends were 4 bases for V and 4 bases for J; bases not matched to a gene: 4. The CDR3 loop spans 16 amino acids. The CDR3 loop reads CASSGRLAGGPDTQYF. DNA for the CDR3: TGTGCCAGCAGTGGCAGACTAGCGGGGGGGCCAGATACGCAGTATTTT. The full variable domain, rest sourced from reference TRBV25-1 and TRBJ2-3, is EADIYQTPRYLVIGTGKKITLECSQTMGHDKMYWYQQDPGMELHLIHYSYGVNSTEKGDLSSESTVSRIRTEHFPLTLESARPSHTSQYLCASSGRLAGGPDTQYFGPGTRLTVL.

This clonotype was seen once. The chain recombines TRBV4-2 with TRBJ1-6; 7 nucleotides agree with TRBD1. The junction had 3 bases not matched to a gene; V was cut back by 0 bases and J by 7 bases. This CDR3 region has 15 residues. The germline V gene has CDR1 LGHNA and CDR2 YNFKEQ. Written as DNA, the CDR3 is TGTGCCAGCAGCCAAGATGGGACAGACAATTCACCCCTCCACTTT. The encoded protein is CASSQDGTDNSPLHF.

This rearrangement joins TRBV7-8 to TRBJ1-5, with D perhaps matching TRBD1 (6 bases). CDR1 is SGHVS and CDR2 is FQNEAQ in the germline V gene. V lost 0 bases and J 7 bases, leaving 16 bases between the germline ends. The CDR3 has 16 residues. CDR3 DNA: TGTGCCAGCAGCTTAGCGGTTGCCAGGGGAAGACAGCCCCAGCATTTT. This sequence encodes CASSLAVARGRQPQHF.

The chain recombines TRBV7-9 with TRBJ2-7; 7 positions agree with TRBD2. This CDR3 is 15 amino acids long. The germline V gene encodes CDR1 SEHNR and CDR2 FQNEAQ (reference sequence). V was clipped by 5 bases and J by 2 bases; unmatched bases: 9. The CDR3 region has the DNA TGTGCCAGCAGCCGAACCGGGACTATGCCCTACGAGCAGTACTTC. This sequence encodes CASSRTGTMPYEQYF.

This clonotype was seen a few times. The chain is built from TRBV2 and TRBJ2-1, with TRBD1 matching 9 bases. Germline values: CDR1 SNHLY, CDR2 FYNNEI. The ends lost 3 bases at V and 8 bases at J; junction bases unmatched: 8. CDR3 size: 15 residues. This chain's CDR3 is CASSDRGQGYDEQFF. The DNA for the CDR3 is TGTGCCAGCAGTGACAGAGGACAGGGGTATGATGAGCAGTTCTTC.

This clonotype has just a few counts. The chain carries TRBV5-1 and TRBJ1-1, with 7 bases matching TRBD1. The CDR3 contains 16 residues. Looked up from germline, CDR1 is SGHRS and CDR2 is YFSETQ. With V trimmed by 2 bases and J by 4 bases, 11 bases remained unmatched. CDR3 nucleotide sequence: TGCGCCAGCAGCTTCCTAGGACAGGCGGCGGGCACTGAAGCTTTCTTT. Amino acids: CASSFLGQAAGTEAFF.

This clonotype has a handful of counts. CDR3 in DNA: TGCGCCAGCAGCCAAATGGGGCTGGGCACTGAAGCTTTCTTT. Translation gives CASSQMGLGTEAFF. V usage is TRBV4-3 and J usage is TRBJ1-1, with D maybe TRBD1 (5 bases). This CDR3 comprises 14 residues. Germline V gene sequence: CDR1 LGHNA, CDR2 YSLEER. V shed 2 bases and J shed 4 bases, with 11 bases lying between them.

CDR3 nucleotide sequence: TGCAGCGTTGAAAATAGCGGGTCCTCCTACAATGAGCAGTTCTTC. Its protein product is CSVENSGSSYNEQFF. This chain links TRBV29-1 with TRBJ2-1; 7 nucleotides agree with TRBD2. The germline V gene encodes CDR1 SQVTM and CDR2 ANQGSEA. The length of the CDR3 is 15 residues. The J segment lost 0 bases and the V segment lost 2 bases, leaving 4 bases of the junction unmatched.

This clonotype was counted between two and nine times. This sequence joins TRBV12-3 or TRBV12-4 and TRBJ1-2; D is ambiguous. Trimming removed 3 bases at V and 8 bases at J, with 16 bases between. The CDR3 totals 14 residues. The CDR3 protein is CASSLARLGAGYTF. The CDR3 nucleotides are TGTGCCAGCAGTTTGGCCAGGTTGGGAGCAGGCTACACCTTC.

The chain has TRBV29-1 and TRBJ2-7; 7 nucleotides agree with TRBD1. This CDR3 has 14 residues. Germline V lookup: CDR1 SQVTM, CDR2 ANQGSEA. The junction had 10 bases not matched to a gene; V was cut back by 5 bases and J by 3 bases. CDR3 in amino acids: CSVSTGTVGYEQYF. In nucleotides, the CDR3 is TGCAGCGTTAGCACCGGGACAGTGGGCTACGAGCAGTACTTC.

The CDR3 DNA follows: TGTGCCACCAGTGATTCCTGGGGGCGCGACTATGGCTACACCTTC. It yields the protein CATSDSWGRDYGYTF. The rearrangement uses TRBV24-1 and TRBJ1-2; the D gene is possibly TRBD1 (6 bases). V lost 2 bases and J lost 3, with 12 bases in between. Germline CDR1 KGHDR, CDR2 SFDVKD. The CDR3 consists of 15 residues.

The rearrangement uses TRBV20-1 and TRBJ1-2, with TRBD1 matching 7 bases. Germline values: CDR1 DFQATT, CDR2 SNEGSKA (reference sequence). There are 16 residues in the CDR3. V lost 0 bases and J lost 1; bases outside the gene matches: 8. CDR3 sequence (DNA): TGCAGTGCTAGAGAGCAACCAGGGGGTGATAACTATGGCTACACCTTC. It is translated as CSAREQPGGDNYGYTF.

This clonotype was counted a few times. The chain couples TRBV20-1 to TRBJ2-7; unclear D gene. Germline V gene lookup returns CDR1 DFQATT and CDR2 SNEGSKA (reference sequence). The V end lost 1 base, the J end lost 1 base, and 8 bases lay between the germline ends. The CDR3 totals 13 residues. The chain's CDR3 is CSARGAGSYEQYF. The CDR3 nucleotides are TGCAGTGCTAGAGGGGCCGGTTCCTACGAGCAGTACTTC.

The V gene is TRBV7-2, the J gene TRBJ1-3; 7 bases align to TRBD1. Trimming at V came to 3 bases and at J to 2 bases, leaving 4 bases not matched to a gene. The CDR3 consists of 15 residues. CDR1 is SGHTA and CDR2 is FQGNSA in the germline V gene. The CDR3 here is CASSFPTGTGNTIYF. The CDR3 nucleotides read TGTGCCAGCAGCTTCCCGACAGGGACTGGAAACACCATATATTTT.

This chain connects TRBV5-1 to TRBJ1-5; a possible D gene is TRBD1 (5 bases). CDR1 and CDR2 (germline): SGHRS, YFSETQ. CDR3 length: 13 residues. Trimming took 3 bases from V and 6 from J, leaving 10 bases between them. CDR3 amino acids: CASSWGTGQPQHF. The DNA of the CDR3 is TGCGCCAGCAGCTGGGGGACGGGTCAGCCCCAGCATTTT.

This clonotype was picked up a small number of times. The V call is TRBV5-1, the J call TRBJ2-2; a weak D match, TRBD2 (6 bases). The germline CDR1 and CDR2 sequences are SGHRS and YFSETQ. V was cut by 4 bases and J by 3 bases, with 28 bases left in between. The CDR3 totals 20 residues. CDR3 coding DNA: TGCGCCAGCAGCCCTGATCCCGCAGCCCTAGCGACTACCTACACCGGGGAGCTGTTTTTT. Amino acids: CASSPDPAALATTYTGELFF. Full variable domain (missing parts from reference TRBV5-1 and TRBJ2-2): KAGVTQTPRYLIKTRGQQVTLSCSPISGHRSVSWYQQTPGQGLQFLFEYFSETQRNKGNFPGRFSGRQFSNSRSEMNVSTLELGDSALYLCASSPDPAALATTYTGELFFGEGSRLTVL.

This clonotype was seen a few times. The genes are TRBV18 and TRBJ1-2, with D possibly being TRBD1 (6 bases). The ends were cut back, 0 bases at V and 8 bases at J, with 13 bases in the middle. Germline CDR1 and CDR2: KGHSH and LQKENI. The CDR3 consists of 14 residues. The CDR3: CASSPPGASGGYTF. The CDR3 region has the DNA TGTGCCAGCTCACCACCGGGGGCCTCGGGGGGCTACACCTTC.

There are a few counts of this clonotype. The chain carries TRBV12-3 or TRBV12-4 and TRBJ2-2, with D possibly being TRBD1 or TRBD2 (5 bases each). The CDR3 contains 21 residues. Trimming took off 3 bases at V and 0 bases at J, with 26 bases between the two ends. The CDR3 sequence is CASSFLADSYQGVANTGELFF. In DNA form, the CDR3 reads TGTGCCAGCAGTTTCTTAGCTGATTCATATCAGGGAGTGGCGAACACCGGGGAGCTGTTTTTT.